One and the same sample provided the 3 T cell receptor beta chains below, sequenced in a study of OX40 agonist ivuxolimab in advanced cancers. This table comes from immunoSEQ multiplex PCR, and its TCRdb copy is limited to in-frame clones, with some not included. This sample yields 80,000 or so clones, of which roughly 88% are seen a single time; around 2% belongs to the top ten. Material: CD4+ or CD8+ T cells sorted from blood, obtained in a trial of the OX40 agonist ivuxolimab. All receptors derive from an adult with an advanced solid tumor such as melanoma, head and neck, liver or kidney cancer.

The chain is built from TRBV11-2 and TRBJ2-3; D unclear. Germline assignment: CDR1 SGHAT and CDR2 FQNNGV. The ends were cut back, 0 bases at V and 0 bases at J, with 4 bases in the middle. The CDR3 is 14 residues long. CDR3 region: CASSLDHSTDTQYF. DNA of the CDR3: TGTGCCAGCAGCTTAGATCACAGCACAGATACGCAGTATTTT.

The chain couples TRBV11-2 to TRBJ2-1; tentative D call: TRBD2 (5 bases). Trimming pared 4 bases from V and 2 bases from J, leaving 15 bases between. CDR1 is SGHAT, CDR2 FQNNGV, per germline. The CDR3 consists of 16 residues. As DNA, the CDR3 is TGTGCCAGCAGCTCCATTTTAGCGCACGCCTACAATGAGCAGTTCTTC. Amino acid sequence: CASSSILAHAYNEQFF.

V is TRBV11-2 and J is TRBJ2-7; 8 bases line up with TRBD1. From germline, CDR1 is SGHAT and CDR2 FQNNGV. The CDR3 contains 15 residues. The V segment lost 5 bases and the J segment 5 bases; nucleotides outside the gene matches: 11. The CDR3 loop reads CASSTQRTGPHEQYF. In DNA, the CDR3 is TGTGCCAGCAGCACCCAGCGGACAGGGCCCCACGAGCAGTACTTC.